The 15 T cell receptor beta chains in this list originate from one sample, sequenced in a study of blood T cell repertoires in COVID-19. Measured with immunoSEQ multiplex PCR; TCRdb has only the in-frame clones, and not every one. The data hold 60,000 to 85,000 clones, with 60% to 80% observed a single time. Input material: peripheral blood. Receptors were obtained from a woman aged 55-75 years with acute or convalescent COVID-19.

The V call is TRBV5-1, the J call TRBJ2-5, with D uncertain. This CDR3 contains 14 residues. Germline loops: CDR1 SGHRS, CDR2 YFSETQ. V gave up 0 bases and J gave up 4 bases, with 10 bases separating them. CDR3 sequence reads: CASSLASGTETQYF. The CDR3 DNA sequence: TGCGCCAGCAGCTTGGCCTCAGGTACAGAGACCCAGTACTTC.

This sequence joins TRBV7-8 and TRBJ1-5; perhaps TRBD1 as D (6 bases). The CDR3 extends over 15 amino acids. The V gene lost 1 base and the J gene lost 1 base, with 8 bases spanning the gap. In germline, CDR1 is SGHVS, CDR2 FQNEAQ. The CDR3 DNA reads TGTGCCAGCAGCTTAGACAGGGCCAGCAATCAGCCCCAGCATTTT. Translated: CASSLDRASNQPQHF. Full variable domain (missing parts from reference TRBV7-8 and TRBJ1-5): GAGVSQSPRYKVAKRGQDVALRCDPISGHVSLFWYQQALGQGPEFLTYFQNEAQLDKSGLPSDRFFAERPEGSVSTLKIQRTQQEDSAVYLCASSLDRASNQPQHFGDGTRLSIL.

The J gene is TRBJ1-4, the V gene TRBV15; no reliable D call. The V gene lost 0 bases and the J gene lost 6 bases, with 8 bases spanning the gap. This CDR3 is built from 14 residues. Looked up from germline, CDR1 is LNHNV and CDR2 is YYDKDF (reference sequence). In nucleotides, the CDR3 is TGTGCCACCAGCAGAGATCGTTTCGATGAAAAACTGTTTTTT. Translation gives CATSRDRFDEKLFF. The whole variable domain, filled in from reference TRBV15 and TRBJ1-4, reads DAMVIQNPRYQVTQFGKPVTLSCSQTLNHNVMYWYQQKSSQAPKLLFHYYDKDFNNEADTPDNFQSRRPNTSFCFLDIRSPGLGDTAMYLCATSRDRFDEKLFFGSGTQLSVL.

The sample holds a few counts of this clone. V gene TRBV2 combines with J gene TRBJ2-5, with D possibly TRBD2 on 7 matching bases. Trimming cost V 8 bases and J 5 bases, with 18 bases left between them. This CDR3 contains 14 residues. Germline lookup yields CDR1 SNHLY and CDR2 FYNNEI. CDR3 sequence reads: CASCEGGGRETQYF. DNA of the CDR3: TGTGCCAGCTGCGAGGGGGGGGGCCGCGAGACCCAGTACTTC.

The rearrangement links TRBV28 to TRBJ1-2, with D hard to call. The CDR3 extends over 15 amino acids. CDR1 is MDHEN, CDR2 SYDVKM, per germline. The ends were cut back, 6 bases at V and 5 bases at J, with 19 bases in the middle. CDR3 sequence (DNA): TGTGCCAGCAGGACACATGAAGGCGGGAGGTATGGCTACACCTTC. As protein: CASRTHEGGRYGYTF.

This clone is deemed medium-sized (0.01 to 0.1%). The rearrangement links TRBV6-4 to TRBJ2-2; D gene uncertain. Germline V CDR1 and CDR2: MRHNA, SNTAGT. Between the trimmed V and J ends, which lost 5 bases and 1 base, there was a span of 8 bases. This CDR3 has 14 amino acids. This CDR3 is CASSPGQNTGELFF. For the CDR3, the DNA is TGTGCCAGCAGTCCAGGCCAGAACACCGGGGAGCTGTTTTTT.

The V call is TRBV7-2, the J call TRBJ2-5; D is perhaps TRBD2 (6 bases). Per germline, CDR1 SGHTA and CDR2 FQGNSA. Trimming removed 5 bases from V and 5 bases from J, with 21 bases in between. CDR3 length equals 16 residues. CDR3 in amino acids: CASSLKWQGGGETQYF. CDR3 in DNA: TGTGCCAGCAGCCTAAAATGGCAGGGAGGCGGGGAGACCCAGTACTTC.

The chain is built from TRBV7-6 and TRBJ2-3, with a tentative D call TRBD2 (5 bases). The V gene's germline CDR1 is SGHVS and CDR2 FNYEAQ. Trimming cost V 6 bases and J 3 bases, with 22 bases left between them. The CDR3 runs 17 residues. The CDR3 nucleotides are TGTGCCAGCAGGAAAGCAGATTGGGAGTCGCCAACAGATACGCAGTATTTT. Translation: CASRKADWESPTDTQYF.

This chain uses TRBV13 with TRBJ1-4; 8 bases fit TRBD1. With V trimmed by 4 bases and J by 5 bases, 3 bases remained unmatched. From germline, CDR1 is PRHDT and CDR2 FYEKMQ (reference sequence). The CDR3 sequence is 14 residues long. CDR3: CASSSGTGNEKLFF. The CDR3, as DNA: TGTGCCAGCAGCTCCGGGACAGGAAATGAAAAACTGTTTTTT.

V gene TRBV3-1 (or the pseudogene TRBV3-2) combines with J gene TRBJ1-6; D ambiguous. There are 18 residues in the CDR3. Trimming removed 4 bases at V and 0 bases at J, with 16 bases between. In germline, CDR1 is LGHDT, CDR2 YNNKEL (reference sequence). The CDR3 DNA reads as TGTGCCAGCAGCCGTACAACTGGGCAAAGCTCCTATAATTCACCCCTCCACTTT. It encodes CASSRTTGQSSYNSPLHF.

This chain connects TRBV5-1 to TRBJ1-6; the D is unclear. The CDR3 covers 17 residues. Trimming shortened V by 0 bases and J by 0 bases, and 10 bases separated the two germline ends. The V gene's germline CDR1 is SGHRS and CDR2 YFSETQ. DNA of the CDR3: TGCGCCAGCAGCTTGGACAGTTTAAGCTCCTATAATTCACCCCTCCACTTT. Encoded protein: CASSLDSLSSYNSPLHF.

A single count supports this clone. J is TRBJ1-1 and V is TRBV4-3; the D gene is possibly TRBD1 (5 bases). This CDR3 is 14 amino acids long. V dropped 1 base and J dropped 5 bases, with 11 bases sitting between them. The germline V gene has CDR1 LGHNA and CDR2 YSLEER. Written as DNA, the CDR3 is TGCGCCAGCAGCCAAGTCCAGGGATGGACTGAAGCTTTCTTT. Amino acids: CASSQVQGWTEAFF.

CDR3 nucleotide sequence: TGTGCCATCAGTGTTAGCATTTCGAGGCAGGGGAATTCACCCCTCCACTTT. Protein sequence: CAISVSISRQGNSPLHF. The V and J genes are TRBV10-3 and TRBJ1-6, with a possible D match to TRBD1 (6 bases). Looked up from germline, CDR1 is ENHRY and CDR2 is SYGVKD. CDR3 length: 17 residues. Trimming removed 4 bases from V and 7 bases from J, with 20 bases in between.

V and J are TRBV5-6 and TRBJ2-5; D perhaps matches TRBD1 (5 bases). CDR1 and CDR2 from the germline V gene are SGHDT and YYEEEE. Between the trimmed V and J ends, which lost 4 bases and 2 bases, there was a span of 12 bases. The CDR3 totals 14 residues. This chain's CDR3 is CASSPETAQETQYF. The CDR3 region has the DNA TGTGCCAGCAGCCCAGAGACAGCTCAAGAGACCCAGTACTTC.

J is TRBJ2-7 and V is TRBV5-1, with TRBD2 as a possible D gene (5 bases). The germline V gene encodes CDR1 SGHRS and CDR2 YFSETQ. V lost 1 base and J 6 bases, leaving 11 bases between the germline ends. This CDR3 is built from 13 residues. The DNA of the CDR3 is TGCGCCAGCAGCTTGCAGAGGGAGCGCGAGCAGTACTTC. Amino acids: CASSLQREREQYF.